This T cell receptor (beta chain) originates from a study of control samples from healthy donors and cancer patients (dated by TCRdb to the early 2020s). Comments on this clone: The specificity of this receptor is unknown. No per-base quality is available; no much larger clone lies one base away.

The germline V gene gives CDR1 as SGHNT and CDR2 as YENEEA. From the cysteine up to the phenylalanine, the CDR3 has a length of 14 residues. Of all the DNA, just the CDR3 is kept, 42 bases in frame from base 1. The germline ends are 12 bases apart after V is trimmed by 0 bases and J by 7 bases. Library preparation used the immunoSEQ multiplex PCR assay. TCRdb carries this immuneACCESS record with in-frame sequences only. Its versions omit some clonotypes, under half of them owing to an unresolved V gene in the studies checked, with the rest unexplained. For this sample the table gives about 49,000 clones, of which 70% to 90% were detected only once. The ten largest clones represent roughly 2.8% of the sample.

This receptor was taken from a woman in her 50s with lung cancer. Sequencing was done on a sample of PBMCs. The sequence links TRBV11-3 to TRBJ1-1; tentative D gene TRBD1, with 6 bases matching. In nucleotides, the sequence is TGTGCCAGCAGCTTAGATAGCGGGGGCGATGAAGCTTTCTTT. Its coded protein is CASSLDSGGDEAFF. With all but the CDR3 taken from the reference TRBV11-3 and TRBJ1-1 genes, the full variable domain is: EAGVVQSPRYKIIEKKQPVAFWCNPISGHNTLYWYLQNLGQGPELLIRYENEEAVDDSQLPKDRFSAERLKGVDSTLKIQPAELGDSAVYLCASSLDSGGDEAFFGQGTRLTVV.